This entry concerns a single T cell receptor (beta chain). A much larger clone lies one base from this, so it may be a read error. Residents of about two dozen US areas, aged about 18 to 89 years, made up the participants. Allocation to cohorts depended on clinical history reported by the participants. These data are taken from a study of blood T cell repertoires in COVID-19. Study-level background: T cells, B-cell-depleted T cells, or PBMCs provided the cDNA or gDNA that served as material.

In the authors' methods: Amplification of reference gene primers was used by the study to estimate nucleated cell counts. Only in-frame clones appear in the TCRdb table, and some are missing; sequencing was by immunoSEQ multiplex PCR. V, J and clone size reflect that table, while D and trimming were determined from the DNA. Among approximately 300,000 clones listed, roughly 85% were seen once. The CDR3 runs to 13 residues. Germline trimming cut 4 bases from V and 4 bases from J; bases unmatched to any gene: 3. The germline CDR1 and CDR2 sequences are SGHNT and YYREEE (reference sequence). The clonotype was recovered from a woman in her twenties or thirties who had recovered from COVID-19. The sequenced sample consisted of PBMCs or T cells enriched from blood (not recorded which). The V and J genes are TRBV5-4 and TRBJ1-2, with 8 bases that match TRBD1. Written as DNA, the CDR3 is TGTGCCAGCAGCCCGGACAGGGTCTATGGCTACACCTTC. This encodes CASSPDRVYGYTF. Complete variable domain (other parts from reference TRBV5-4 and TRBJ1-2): ETGVTQSPTHLIKTRGQQVTLRCSSQSGHNTVSWYQQALGQGPQFIFQYYREEENGRGNFPPRFSGLQFPNYSSELNVNALELDDSALYLCASSPDRVYGYTFGSGTRLTVV.